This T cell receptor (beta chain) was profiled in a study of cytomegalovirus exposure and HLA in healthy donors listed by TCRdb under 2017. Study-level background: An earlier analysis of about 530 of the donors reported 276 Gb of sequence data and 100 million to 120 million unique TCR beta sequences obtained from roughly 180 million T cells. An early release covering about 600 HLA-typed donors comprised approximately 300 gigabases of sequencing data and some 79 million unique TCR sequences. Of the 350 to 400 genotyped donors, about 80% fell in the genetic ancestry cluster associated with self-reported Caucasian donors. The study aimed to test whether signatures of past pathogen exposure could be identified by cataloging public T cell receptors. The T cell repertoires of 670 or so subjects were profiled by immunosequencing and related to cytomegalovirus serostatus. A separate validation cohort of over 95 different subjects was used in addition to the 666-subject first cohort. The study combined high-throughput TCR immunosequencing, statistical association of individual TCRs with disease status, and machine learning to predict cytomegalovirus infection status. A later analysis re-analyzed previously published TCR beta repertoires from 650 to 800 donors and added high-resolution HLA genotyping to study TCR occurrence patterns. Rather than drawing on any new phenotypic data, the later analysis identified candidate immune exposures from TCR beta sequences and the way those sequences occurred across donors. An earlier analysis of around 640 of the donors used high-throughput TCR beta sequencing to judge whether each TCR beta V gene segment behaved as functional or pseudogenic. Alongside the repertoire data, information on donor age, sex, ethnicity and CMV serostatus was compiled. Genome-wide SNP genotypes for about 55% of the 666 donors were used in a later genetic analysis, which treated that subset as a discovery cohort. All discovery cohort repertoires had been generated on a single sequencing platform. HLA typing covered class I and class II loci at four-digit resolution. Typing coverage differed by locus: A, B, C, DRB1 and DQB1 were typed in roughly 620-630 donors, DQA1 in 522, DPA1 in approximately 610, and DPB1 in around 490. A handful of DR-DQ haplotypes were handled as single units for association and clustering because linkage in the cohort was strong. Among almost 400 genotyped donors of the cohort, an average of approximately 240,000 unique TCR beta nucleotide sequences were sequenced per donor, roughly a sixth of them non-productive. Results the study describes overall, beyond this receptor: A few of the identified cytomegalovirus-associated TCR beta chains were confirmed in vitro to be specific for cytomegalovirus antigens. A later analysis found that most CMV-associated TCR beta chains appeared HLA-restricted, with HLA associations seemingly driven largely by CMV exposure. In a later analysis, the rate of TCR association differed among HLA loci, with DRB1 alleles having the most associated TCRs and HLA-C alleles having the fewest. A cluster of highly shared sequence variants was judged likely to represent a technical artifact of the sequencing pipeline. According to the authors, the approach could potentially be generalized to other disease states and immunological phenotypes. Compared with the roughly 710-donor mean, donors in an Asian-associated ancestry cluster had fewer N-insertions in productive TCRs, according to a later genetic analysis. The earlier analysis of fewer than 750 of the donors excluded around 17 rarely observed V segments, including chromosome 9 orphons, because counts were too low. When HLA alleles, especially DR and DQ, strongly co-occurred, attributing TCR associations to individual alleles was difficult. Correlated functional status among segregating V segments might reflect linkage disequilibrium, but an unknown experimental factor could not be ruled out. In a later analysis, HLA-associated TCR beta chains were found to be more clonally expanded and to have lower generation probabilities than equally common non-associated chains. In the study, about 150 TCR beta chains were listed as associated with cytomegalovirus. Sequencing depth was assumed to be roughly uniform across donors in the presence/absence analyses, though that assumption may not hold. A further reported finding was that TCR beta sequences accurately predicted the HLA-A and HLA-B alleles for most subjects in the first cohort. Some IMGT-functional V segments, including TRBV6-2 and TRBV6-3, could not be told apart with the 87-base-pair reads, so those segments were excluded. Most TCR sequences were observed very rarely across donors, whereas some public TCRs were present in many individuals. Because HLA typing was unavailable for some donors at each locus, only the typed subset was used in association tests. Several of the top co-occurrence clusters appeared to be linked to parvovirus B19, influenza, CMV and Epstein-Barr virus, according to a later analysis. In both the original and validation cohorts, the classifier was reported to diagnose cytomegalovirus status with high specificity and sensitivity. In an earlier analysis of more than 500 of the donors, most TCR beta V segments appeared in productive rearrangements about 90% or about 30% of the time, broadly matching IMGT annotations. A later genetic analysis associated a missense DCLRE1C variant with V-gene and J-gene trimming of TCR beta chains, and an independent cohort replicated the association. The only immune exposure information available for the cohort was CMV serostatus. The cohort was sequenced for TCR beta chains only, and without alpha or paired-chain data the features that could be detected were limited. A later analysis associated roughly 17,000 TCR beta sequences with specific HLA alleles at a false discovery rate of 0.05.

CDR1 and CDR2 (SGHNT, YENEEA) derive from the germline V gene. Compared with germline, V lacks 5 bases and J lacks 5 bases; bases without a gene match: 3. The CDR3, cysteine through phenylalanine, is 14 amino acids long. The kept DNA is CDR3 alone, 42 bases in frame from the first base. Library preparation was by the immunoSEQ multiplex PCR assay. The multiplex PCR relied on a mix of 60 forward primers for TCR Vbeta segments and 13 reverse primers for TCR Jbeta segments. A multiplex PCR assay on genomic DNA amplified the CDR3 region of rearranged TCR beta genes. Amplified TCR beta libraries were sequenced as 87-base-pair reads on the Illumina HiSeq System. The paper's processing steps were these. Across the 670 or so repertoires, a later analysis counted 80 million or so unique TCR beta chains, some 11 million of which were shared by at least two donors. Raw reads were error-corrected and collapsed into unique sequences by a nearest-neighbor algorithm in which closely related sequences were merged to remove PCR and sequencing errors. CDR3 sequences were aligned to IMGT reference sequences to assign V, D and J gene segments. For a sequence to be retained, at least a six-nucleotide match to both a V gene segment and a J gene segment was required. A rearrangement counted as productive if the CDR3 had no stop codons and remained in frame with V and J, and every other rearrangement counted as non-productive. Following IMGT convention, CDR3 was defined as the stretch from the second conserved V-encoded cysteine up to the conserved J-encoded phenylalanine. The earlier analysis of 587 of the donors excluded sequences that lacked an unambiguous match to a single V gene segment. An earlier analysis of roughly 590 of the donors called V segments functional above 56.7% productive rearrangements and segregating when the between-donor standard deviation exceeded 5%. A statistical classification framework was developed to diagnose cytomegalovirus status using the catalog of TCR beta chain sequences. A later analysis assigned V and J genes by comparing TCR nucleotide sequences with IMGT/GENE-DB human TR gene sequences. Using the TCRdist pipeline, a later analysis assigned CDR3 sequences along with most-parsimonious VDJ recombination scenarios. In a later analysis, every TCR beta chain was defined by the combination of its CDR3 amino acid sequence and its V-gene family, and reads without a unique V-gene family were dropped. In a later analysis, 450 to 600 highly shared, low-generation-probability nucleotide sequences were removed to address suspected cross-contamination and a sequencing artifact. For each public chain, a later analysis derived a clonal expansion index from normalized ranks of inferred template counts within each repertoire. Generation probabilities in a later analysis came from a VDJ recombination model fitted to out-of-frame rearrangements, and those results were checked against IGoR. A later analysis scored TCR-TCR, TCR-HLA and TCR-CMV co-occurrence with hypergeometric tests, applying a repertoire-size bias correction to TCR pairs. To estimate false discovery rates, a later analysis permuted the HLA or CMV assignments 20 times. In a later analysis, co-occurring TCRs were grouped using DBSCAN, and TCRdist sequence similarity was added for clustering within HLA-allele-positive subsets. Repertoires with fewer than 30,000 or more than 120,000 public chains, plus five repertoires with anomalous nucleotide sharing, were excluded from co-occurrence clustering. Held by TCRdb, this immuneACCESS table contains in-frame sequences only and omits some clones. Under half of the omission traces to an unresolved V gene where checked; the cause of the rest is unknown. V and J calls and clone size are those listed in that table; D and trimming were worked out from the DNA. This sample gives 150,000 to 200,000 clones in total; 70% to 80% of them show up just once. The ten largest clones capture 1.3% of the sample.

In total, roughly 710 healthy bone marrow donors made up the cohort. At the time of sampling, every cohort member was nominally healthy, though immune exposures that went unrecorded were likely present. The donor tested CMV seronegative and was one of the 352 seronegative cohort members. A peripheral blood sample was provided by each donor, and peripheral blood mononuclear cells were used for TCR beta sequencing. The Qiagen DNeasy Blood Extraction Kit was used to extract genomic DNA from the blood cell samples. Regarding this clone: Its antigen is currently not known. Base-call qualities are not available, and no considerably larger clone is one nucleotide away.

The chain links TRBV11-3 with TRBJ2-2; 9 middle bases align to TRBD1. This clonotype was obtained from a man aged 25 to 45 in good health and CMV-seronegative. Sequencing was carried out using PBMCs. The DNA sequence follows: TGTGCCAGCAGCCCGGGGACAGGGACCGGGGAGCTGTTTTTT. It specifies CASSPGTGTGELFF.